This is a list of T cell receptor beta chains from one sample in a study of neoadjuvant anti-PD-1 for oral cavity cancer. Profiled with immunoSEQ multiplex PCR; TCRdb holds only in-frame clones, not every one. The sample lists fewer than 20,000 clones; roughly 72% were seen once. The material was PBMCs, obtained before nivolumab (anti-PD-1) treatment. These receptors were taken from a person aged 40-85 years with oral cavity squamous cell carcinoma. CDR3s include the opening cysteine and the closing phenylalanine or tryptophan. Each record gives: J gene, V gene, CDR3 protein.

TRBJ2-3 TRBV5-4 CASRSFTADTQYF
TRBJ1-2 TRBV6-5 CASSYGTDYGYTF
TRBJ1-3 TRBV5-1 CASSWDSRSGNTIYF
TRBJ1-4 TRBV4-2 CASSQEGGVLFF
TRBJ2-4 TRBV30 CATVTDGRDIQYF
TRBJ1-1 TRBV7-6 CASSYSPGRNEAFF
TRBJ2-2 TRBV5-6 CASSPRGRQGVSGELFF
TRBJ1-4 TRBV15 CATSRKPGGTNEKLFF
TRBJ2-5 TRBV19 CASSIAGGETQYF
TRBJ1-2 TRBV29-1 CSVDQGAPEGYTF
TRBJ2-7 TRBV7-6 CASSPGQAVGEQYF
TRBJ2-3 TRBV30 CAWSALAGGPDTQYF
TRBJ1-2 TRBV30 CAWSVTGAGGYGYTF
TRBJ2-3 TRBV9 CASSARAGGTDTQYF
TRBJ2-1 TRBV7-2 CASSPLSGSGNEQFF
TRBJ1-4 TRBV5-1 CASSAQGQATNEKLFF
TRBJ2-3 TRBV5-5 CASSLAQEADTQYF
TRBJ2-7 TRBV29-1 CSGIQGYEQYF
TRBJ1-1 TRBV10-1 CASSEDGRANTEAFF
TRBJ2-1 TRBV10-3 CATQGTSGRVEQFF
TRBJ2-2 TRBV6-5 CASSTGGVAAGELFF
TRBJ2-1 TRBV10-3 CAISADRAQQFF
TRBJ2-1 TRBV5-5 CASSPTVMIREQFF
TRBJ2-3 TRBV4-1 CASSQKMERGYTDTQYF
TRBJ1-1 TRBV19 CASSTGNVAEAFF
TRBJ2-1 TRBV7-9 CASSFAGVSYNEQFF
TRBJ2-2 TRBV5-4 CASSLGGRTGELFF
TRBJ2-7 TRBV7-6 CASSSLDTGTGFYEQYF
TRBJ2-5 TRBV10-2 CASSELETQYF
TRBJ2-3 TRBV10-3 CAIRREGTDTQYF
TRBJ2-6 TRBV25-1 CASSDRLTGYGANVLTF
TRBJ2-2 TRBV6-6 CASTRDTGELFF
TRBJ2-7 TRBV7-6 CASSFTPRDEQYF
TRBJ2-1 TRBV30 CAWSVQLADLEQFF
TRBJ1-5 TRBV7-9 CASSSQGGQPQHF
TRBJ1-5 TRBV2 CASSEGTGGYQPQHF
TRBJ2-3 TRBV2 CASSFRQSTDTQYF
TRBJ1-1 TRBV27 CASSLVPGLNTEAFF
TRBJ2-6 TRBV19 CASTADRAGANVLTF
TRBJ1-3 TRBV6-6 CASSPSGNTIYF
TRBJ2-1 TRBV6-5 CASRGTSGRNNEQFF
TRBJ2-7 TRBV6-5 CASSLNKIDSYEQYF
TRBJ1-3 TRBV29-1 CSAEGSGNTIYF
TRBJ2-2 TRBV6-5 CASSYLGTGELFF
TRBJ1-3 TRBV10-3 CAILGGRGNTIYF